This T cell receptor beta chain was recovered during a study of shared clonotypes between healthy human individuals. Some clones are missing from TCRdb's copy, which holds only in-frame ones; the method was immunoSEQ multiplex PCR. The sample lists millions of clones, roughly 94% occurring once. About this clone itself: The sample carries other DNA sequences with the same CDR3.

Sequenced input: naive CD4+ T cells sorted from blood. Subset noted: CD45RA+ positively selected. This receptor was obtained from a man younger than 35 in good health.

The chain's CDR3 is CASSVGPRNTEAFF. CDR3 coding DNA: TGTGCCAGCAGCGTAGGACCGAGGAACACTGAAGCTTTCTTT. This chain uses TRBV9 with TRBJ1-1; D remains unclear. CDR1 is SGDLS and CDR2 is YYNGEE in the germline V gene. The CDR3 has 14 amino acids. V lost 0 bases, J lost 1 base, and 7 bases lay in between.